What follows are 8 T cell receptor beta chains derived from one specimen sequenced in a study of T cell changes during pregnancy in multiple sclerosis. Using immunoSEQ multiplex PCR, the repertoire was profiled, and TCRdb retains in-frame clones only, with some absent. This sample has under 95,000 clones, with 90% to 95% found just once. Sequenced here: peripheral blood, sampled after pregnancy. These receptors all stem from a female donor in good health, enrolled as a control in a pregnancy study.

The chain employs TRBV9 and TRBJ2-3; the match to TRBD2 covers 9 bases. V was pared by 0 bases and J by 6 bases, with 8 bases of the junction left unmatched. Per the germline V gene, CDR1 is SGDLS and CDR2 is YYNGEE. The CDR3 totals 16 residues. The CDR3 DNA reads as TGTGCCAGCAGCGTAGGGAAGGCGGGGGGGCGTGATACGCAGTATTTT. Translation: CASSVGKAGGRDTQYF. Variable domain in full (rest from reference TRBV9 and TRBJ2-3): DSGVTQTPKHLITATGQRVTLRCSPRSGDLSVYWYQQSLDQGLQFLIQYYNGEERAKGNILERFSAQQFPDLHSELNLSSLELGDSALYFCASSVGKAGGRDTQYFGPGTRLTVL.

The chain uses TRBV28 and TRBJ2-2, with D hard to call. The CDR3 length is 12 residues. Germline CDR1 is MDHEN and CDR2 is SYDVKM. The V and J ends lost 9 bases and 1 base respectively, with 6 bases between them. The CDR3: CASHRNTGELFF. The CDR3 nucleotides read TGTGCCAGTCACAGGAACACCGGGGAGCTGTTTTTT.

The chain combines TRBV28 with TRBJ1-5; tentatively, D is TRBD1 (5 bases). This CDR3 contains 14 residues. Per the germline V gene, CDR1 is MDHEN and CDR2 is SYDVKM. The V and J ends lost 3 bases and 7 bases respectively, with 13 bases between them. In nucleotides, the CDR3 is TGTGCCAGCAGTTTCGGGGGGGGAAAACAGCCCCAGCATTTT. Translation gives CASSFGGGKQPQHF.

This clone came up once. CDR3 residues: CASTLRGDRDQPQHF. For the CDR3, the DNA is TGTGCCAGCACTCTTAGAGGGGACAGGGATCAGCCCCAGCATTTT. The chain employs TRBV6-1 and TRBJ1-5; 9 nucleotides match TRBD1. The CDR3 runs to 15 residues. From germline, CDR1 is MNHNS and CDR2 SASEGT. Trimming took 7 bases from V and 5 from J; bases not matched to a gene: 9.

Note on this clone: The junction departs from germline at one end; a sequencing error may be responsible. This sample also contains other DNA sequences that code for the same CDR3. The CDR3 region has the DNA TGCGCCAGCTCCGTGGGCCTTACACAGCCCCAGCATTTT. Protein product: CASSVGLTQPQHF. The rearrangement joins TRBV5-8 to TRBJ1-5; D is undetermined. The germline V gene encodes CDR1 SGHTS and CDR2 YDEGEE. The CDR3 extends over 13 amino acids.

The CDR3 bases are TGCGCCAGCAGCTTGGCTGGACAGACCCGTTTGGAGACCCAGTACTTC. Protein product: CASSLAGQTRLETQYF. This chain connects TRBV5-1 to TRBJ2-5, with a possible D match to TRBD1 (6 bases). Germline CDR1 and CDR2: SGHRS and YFSETQ. V was clipped by 0 bases and J by 5 bases, with 17 bases between them. The CDR3 totals 16 residues. The whole variable domain, filled in from reference TRBV5-1 and TRBJ2-5, reads KAGVTQTPRYLIKTRGQQVTLSCSPISGHRSVSWYQQTPGQGLQFLFEYFSETQRNKGNFPGRFSGRQFSNSRSEMNVSTLELGDSALYLCASSLAGQTRLETQYFGPGTRLLVL.

The rearrangement links TRBV2 to TRBJ2-5; the match to TRBD1 covers 7 bases. The CDR3 consists of 15 residues. V shed 6 bases, J shed 0 bases, and the junction held 7 bases outside the gene matches. Looked up from germline, CDR1 is SNHLY and CDR2 is FYNNEI. CDR3 region: CASSVDRSYQETQYF. The CDR3 coding sequence is TGTGCCAGCAGCGTGGACAGGTCTTACCAAGAGACCCAGTACTTC. Together with reference TRBV2 and TRBJ2-5, the CDR3 gives the full variable domain: EPEVTQTPSHQVTQMGQEVILRCVPISNHLYFYWYRQILGQKVEFLVSFYNNEISEKSEIFDDQFSVERPDGSNFTLKIRSTKLEDSAMYFCASSVDRSYQETQYFGPGTRLLVL.

CDR3 coding DNA: TGTGCCAGCAGCCCAGAGAACACTGAAGCTTTCTTT. Its translation is CASSPENTEAFF. The chain is built from TRBV5-4 and TRBJ1-1; D remains ambiguous. Looked up from germline, CDR1 is SGHNT and CDR2 is YYREEE (reference sequence). This CDR3 spans 12 amino acids. Deletions cut 4 bases from V and 1 base from J, with 5 bases between.